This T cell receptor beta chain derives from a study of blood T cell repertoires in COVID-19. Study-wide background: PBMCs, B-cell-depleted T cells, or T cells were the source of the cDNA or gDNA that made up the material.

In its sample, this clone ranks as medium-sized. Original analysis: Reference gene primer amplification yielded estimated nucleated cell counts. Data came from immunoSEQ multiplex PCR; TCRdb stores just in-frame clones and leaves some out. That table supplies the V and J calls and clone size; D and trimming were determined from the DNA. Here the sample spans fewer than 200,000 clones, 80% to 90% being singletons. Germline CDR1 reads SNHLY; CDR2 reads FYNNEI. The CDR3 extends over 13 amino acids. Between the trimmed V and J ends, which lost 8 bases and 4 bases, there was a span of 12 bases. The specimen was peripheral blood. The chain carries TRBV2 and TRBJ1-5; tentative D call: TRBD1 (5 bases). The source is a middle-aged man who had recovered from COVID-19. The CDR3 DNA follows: TGTGCCAGCCATGGGGCAGAGAATCAGCCCCAGCATTTT. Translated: CASHGAENQPQHF.